These T cell receptor beta chains were read from a single sample in a study of T cell responses to AZD1222 COVID-19 vaccine. Clones were read by immunoSEQ multiplex PCR, and TCRdb kept only the in-frame ones, dropping some. The profile shows over 95,000 clones, more than 85% of them singletons. The sample consisted of peripheral blood, taken on day 0 of AZD1222 vaccination. These receptor sequences come from an adult in good health. CDR3s include the opening cysteine and the closing phenylalanine or tryptophan. Each record gives: V gene, D gene, J gene, clone size, CDR3 protein, CDR3 DNA. A D gene is named only where the DNA matches it firmly. Not all rows give a size; the values are once, few, many and, for expanded clones, a class.

v_gene: TRBV7-2; d_gene: TRBD1; j_gene: TRBJ1-2; abundance: NA; CDR3aa: CASRTGGAIYGYTF; CDR3nt: TGTGCCAGCAGAACAGGGGGCGCAATCTATGGCTACACCTTC
v_gene: TRBV19; d_gene: TRBD2; j_gene: TRBJ2-1; abundance: NA; CDR3aa: CASSRISGSGRRHEQFF; CDR3nt: TGTGCCAGTAGTCGAATTTCGGGGAGCGGGAGGCGGCATGAGCAGTTCTTC
v_gene: TRBV30; d_gene: TRBD2; j_gene: TRBJ2-5; abundance: NA; CDR3aa: CAWLSGNFQETQYF; CDR3nt: TGTGCCTGGCTGAGCGGGAACTTCCAAGAGACCCAGTACTTC
v_gene: TRBV7-9; d_gene: NA; j_gene: TRBJ1-6; abundance: NA; CDR3aa: CASSLGGNEYHSPLHF; CDR3nt: TGTGCCAGCAGCTTAGGCGGAAACGAATATCATTCACCCCTCCACTTT
v_gene: TRBV7-2; d_gene: TRBD1; j_gene: TRBJ1-2; abundance: few; CDR3aa: CASSAPGQGGYGYTF; CDR3nt: TGTGCCAGCAGCGCCCCGGGACAGGGAGGCTATGGCTACACCTTC
v_gene: TRBV3-1/TRBV3-2; d_gene: NA; j_gene: TRBJ1-2; abundance: NA; CDR3aa: CASSHGDYGYTF; CDR3nt: TGTGCCAGCAGCCATGGGGACTATGGCTACACCTTC
v_gene: TRBV6-5; d_gene: NA; j_gene: TRBJ1-2; abundance: once; CDR3aa: CASTIADGRNYGYTF; CDR3nt: TGTGCCAGCACTATAGCAGACGGCCGAAACTATGGCTACACCTTC
v_gene: TRBV7-8; d_gene: NA; j_gene: TRBJ2-7; abundance: NA; CDR3aa: CASSLDGRGRTYEQYF; CDR3nt: TGTGCCAGCAGCTTAGACGGCCGGGGGCGTACCTACGAGCAGTACTTC
v_gene: TRBV28; d_gene: NA; j_gene: TRBJ2-1; abundance: NA; CDR3aa: CASSLSPGRNLNNEQFF; CDR3nt: TGTGCCAGCAGTTTATCTCCGGGAAGAAACCTTAACAATGAGCAGTTCTTC
v_gene: TRBV19; d_gene: NA; j_gene: TRBJ2-5; abundance: NA; CDR3aa: CASSMMGSTETQYF; CDR3nt: TGTGCCAGTAGTATGATGGGATCGACAGAGACCCAGTACTTC
v_gene: TRBV28; d_gene: TRBD1; j_gene: TRBJ2-7; abundance: NA; CDR3aa: CASSTPGQGSKEQYF; CDR3nt: TGTGCCAGCAGTACCCCGGGACAGGGTTCGAAGGAGCAGTACTTC
v_gene: TRBV7-2; d_gene: TRBD2; j_gene: TRBJ2-2; abundance: NA; CDR3aa: CASSPPSGNGELFF; CDR3nt: TGTGCCAGCAGCCCCCCTAGCGGGAACGGGGAGCTGTTTTTT
v_gene: TRBV29-1; d_gene: TRBD1; j_gene: TRBJ1-1; abundance: NA; CDR3aa: CSVVRGLLMNTEAFF; CDR3nt: TGCAGCGTTGTCAGGGGGCTGTTGATGAACACTGAAGCTTTCTTT
v_gene: TRBV28; d_gene: NA; j_gene: TRBJ2-2; abundance: NA; CDR3aa: CASRGGWGSNTGELFF; CDR3nt: TGTGCCAGTCGAGGGGGTTGGGGATCGAACACCGGGGAGCTGTTTTTT
v_gene: TRBV15; d_gene: NA; j_gene: TRBJ2-7; abundance: once; CDR3aa: CATSRVSGWEKQYF; CDR3nt: TGTGCCACCAGCAGAGTTAGTGGCTGGGAGAAGCAGTACTTC
v_gene: TRBV7-2; d_gene: TRBD1; j_gene: TRBJ1-5; abundance: NA; CDR3aa: CASSSSDRAIWHF; CDR3nt: TGTGCCAGCAGCTCCTCGGACAGGGCAATATGGCATTTT
v_gene: TRBV20-1; d_gene: TRBD1; j_gene: TRBJ1-5; abundance: NA; CDR3aa: CSAADRGPQHF; CDR3nt: TGCAGTGCTGCCGACAGGGGGCCCCAGCATTTT
v_gene: TRBV15; d_gene: NA; j_gene: TRBJ2-7; abundance: NA; CDR3aa: CATSSAGILTYEQYF; CDR3nt: TGTGCCACCAGCTCGGCGGGAATACTAACCTACGAGCAGTACTTC
v_gene: TRBV10-2; d_gene: NA; j_gene: TRBJ1-2; abundance: NA; CDR3aa: CASSPPGSSGYGYTF; CDR3nt: TGCGCCAGCAGTCCCCCCGGGAGCTCTGGCTATGGCTACACCTTC
v_gene: TRBV11-2; d_gene: NA; j_gene: TRBJ2-5; abundance: once; CDR3aa: CASSFRMGGGGAYQETQYF; CDR3nt: TGTGCCAGCAGCTTCCGAATGGGGGGGGGCGGTGCGTACCAAGAGACCCAGTACTTC
v_gene: TRBV28; d_gene: NA; j_gene: TRBJ1-4; abundance: NA; CDR3aa: CASSFWVGTGGEKLFF; CDR3nt: TGTGCCAGCAGTTTTTGGGTAGGCACCGGGGGTGAAAAACTGTTTTTT
v_gene: TRBV7-2; d_gene: TRBD1; j_gene: TRBJ2-5; abundance: NA; CDR3aa: CASSYADRVGIETQYF; CDR3nt: TGTGCCAGCAGCTATGCGGACAGGGTTGGTATAGAGACCCAGTACTTC
v_gene: TRBV19; d_gene: NA; j_gene: TRBJ1-2; abundance: NA; CDR3aa: CASSRTENYGYTF; CDR3nt: TGTGCCAGTAGTCGGACGGAGAACTATGGCTACACCTTC
v_gene: TRBV7-2; d_gene: TRBD2; j_gene: TRBJ2-3; abundance: NA; CDR3aa: CASSERTSGNPDTQYF; CDR3nt: TGTGCCAGCAGCGAGAGGACTAGCGGGAACCCAGATACGCAGTATTTT
v_gene: TRBV7-2; d_gene: TRBD1; j_gene: TRBJ1-2; abundance: NA; CDR3aa: CASSLLFGTDGYTF; CDR3nt: TGTGCCAGCAGCTTACTCTTCGGGACAGACGGCTACACCTTC
v_gene: TRBV14; d_gene: TRBD1; j_gene: TRBJ2-3; abundance: NA; CDR3aa: CASSRVPGQAYTDTQYF; CDR3nt: TGTGCCAGCAGCCGCGTCCCGGGACAGGCATACACAGATACGCAGTATTTT
v_gene: TRBV19; d_gene: NA; j_gene: TRBJ1-3; abundance: NA; CDR3aa: CASSIGTASGNTIYF; CDR3nt: TGTGCCAGTAGTATAGGGACAGCCTCTGGAAACACCATATATTTT
v_gene: TRBV9; d_gene: TRBD2; j_gene: TRBJ2-3; abundance: NA; CDR3aa: CASSFRTSGSSTDTQYF; CDR3nt: TGTGCCAGCAGCTTCCGGACTAGCGGGAGTAGCACAGATACGCAGTATTTT
v_gene: TRBV5-4; d_gene: TRBD2; j_gene: TRBJ2-7; abundance: NA; CDR3aa: CASSTDGGNRYF; CDR3nt: TGTGCCAGCAGCACCGACGGGGGGAATCGGTACTTC
v_gene: TRBV19; d_gene: TRBD1; j_gene: TRBJ1-4; abundance: NA; CDR3aa: CASRTGGNEKLFF; CDR3nt: TGTGCCAGTAGGACAGGGGGGAATGAAAAACTGTTTTTT
v_gene: TRBV27; d_gene: NA; j_gene: TRBJ2-1; abundance: NA; CDR3aa: CASARGGEKIPYNEQFF; CDR3nt: TGTGCCAGCGCCCGTGGGGGTGAGAAGATACCCTACAATGAGCAGTTCTTC
v_gene: TRBV13; d_gene: TRBD2; j_gene: TRBJ2-1; abundance: NA; CDR3aa: CASSRSGRASGNEQFF; CDR3nt: TGTGCCAGCAGCCGAAGCGGGAGGGCCAGTGGCAATGAGCAGTTCTTC
v_gene: TRBV4-1; d_gene: NA; j_gene: TRBJ1-2; abundance: NA; CDR3aa: CASSLGQGPNYGYTF; CDR3nt: TGCGCCAGCAGCCTGGGCCAGGGGCCTAACTATGGCTACACCTTC
v_gene: TRBV4-1; d_gene: NA; j_gene: TRBJ1-1; abundance: NA; CDR3aa: CASSREESTEAFF; CDR3nt: TGCGCCAGCAGCCGGGAGGAGAGCACTGAAGCTTTCTTT
v_gene: TRBV9; d_gene: TRBD1; j_gene: TRBJ2-2; abundance: once; CDR3aa: CASSGRGIGTGELFF; CDR3nt: TGTGCCAGCAGCGGCAGGGGGATTGGCACCGGGGAGCTGTTTTTT
v_gene: TRBV29-1; d_gene: NA; j_gene: TRBJ1-1; abundance: NA; CDR3aa: CSGTAGVTEAFF; CDR3nt: TGCAGCGGGACAGCCGGGGTCACTGAAGCTTTCTTT
v_gene: TRBV15; d_gene: NA; j_gene: TRBJ1-4; abundance: few; CDR3aa: CATSRGGAGDEKLFF; CDR3nt: TGTGCCACCAGCAGAGGGGGGGCTGGGGATGAAAAACTGTTTTTT
v_gene: TRBV3-1/TRBV3-2; d_gene: NA; j_gene: TRBJ2-7; abundance: NA; CDR3aa: CASSKWGEYEQYF; CDR3nt: TGTGCCAGCAGCAAGTGGGGGGAATACGAGCAGTACTTC
v_gene: TRBV29-1; d_gene: NA; j_gene: TRBJ2-7; abundance: NA; CDR3aa: CSVTRVGQDEQYF; CDR3nt: TGCAGCGTGACTAGGGTGGGTCAGGACGAGCAGTACTTC
v_gene: TRBV29-1; d_gene: TRBD1; j_gene: TRBJ1-2; abundance: NA; CDR3aa: CSVQRSRTGLGYTF; CDR3nt: TGCAGCGTACAAAGGAGCAGGACAGGGCTTGGCTACACCTTC
v_gene: TRBV19; d_gene: NA; j_gene: TRBJ2-5; abundance: NA; CDR3aa: CASSREKAEETQYF; CDR3nt: TGTGCCAGTAGTAGGGAGAAGGCCGAAGAGACCCAGTACTTC
v_gene: TRBV30; d_gene: NA; j_gene: TRBJ2-2; abundance: NA; CDR3aa: CAWGSTGELFF; CDR3nt: TGTGCCTGGGGAAGCACCGGGGAGCTGTTTTTT
v_gene: TRBV6-6; d_gene: NA; j_gene: TRBJ2-2; abundance: once; CDR3aa: CASSYRENTGELFF; CDR3nt: TGTGCCAGCAGTTACCGGGAGAACACCGGGGAGCTGTTTTTT
v_gene: TRBV7-3; d_gene: NA; j_gene: TRBJ1-5; abundance: NA; CDR3aa: CASSPGLLSNQPQHF; CDR3nt: TGTGCCAGCAGCCCGGGACTCCTTAGCAATCAGCCCCAGCATTTT
v_gene: TRBV5-1; d_gene: TRBD1; j_gene: TRBJ2-2; abundance: NA; CDR3aa: CASSSPPARGSGTGELFF; CDR3nt: TGCGCCAGCAGTTCGCCTCCTGCCAGGGGGAGCGGTACCGGGGAGCTGTTTTTT
v_gene: TRBV4-1; d_gene: NA; j_gene: TRBJ1-1; abundance: NA; CDR3aa: CASSQEPRANTEAFF; CDR3nt: TGCGCCAGCAGCCAAGAGCCCAGGGCGAACACTGAAGCTTTCTTT
v_gene: TRBV5-1; d_gene: NA; j_gene: TRBJ2-7; abundance: NA; CDR3aa: CASSFRAGNHEQYF; CDR3nt: TGCGCCAGCAGCTTTCGGGCAGGGAACCACGAGCAGTACTTC
v_gene: TRBV3-1/TRBV3-2; d_gene: TRBD1; j_gene: TRBJ1-1; abundance: NA; CDR3aa: CASSQGSAGGLNTEAFF; CDR3nt: TGTGCCAGCAGCCAAGGTTCGGCAGGGGGCCTGAACACTGAAGCTTTCTTT
v_gene: TRBV24-1; d_gene: NA; j_gene: TRBJ2-5; abundance: once; CDR3aa: CATSDSLRGGSETQYF; CDR3nt: TGTGCCACCAGTGATTCTCTTAGGGGGGGGTCAGAGACCCAGTACTTC
v_gene: TRBV10-1; d_gene: NA; j_gene: TRBJ2-7; abundance: NA; CDR3aa: CASSDGYEQYF; CDR3nt: TGCGCCAGCAGTGACGGCTACGAGCAGTACTTC
v_gene: TRBV19; d_gene: TRBD1; j_gene: TRBJ1-1; abundance: NA; CDR3aa: CASSIDFLAGGSFF; CDR3nt: TGTGCCAGTAGTATAGATTTCCTGGCAGGGGGCTCTTTCTTT
v_gene: TRBV28; d_gene: TRBD1; j_gene: TRBJ2-1; abundance: NA; CDR3aa: CASSPGYLGTGGNYNEQFF; CDR3nt: TGTGCCAGCAGTCCCGGCTACCTAGGGACAGGGGGAAACTACAATGAGCAGTTCTTC
v_gene: TRBV25-1; d_gene: NA; j_gene: TRBJ2-7; abundance: NA; CDR3aa: CASSLGVGYEQYF; CDR3nt: TGTGCCAGCTCCCTCGGGGTTGGCTACGAGCAGTACTTC
v_gene: TRBV7-9; d_gene: TRBD1; j_gene: TRBJ2-7; abundance: NA; CDR3aa: CASRSTGTASREQYF; CDR3nt: TGTGCCAGCAGGTCCACCGGGACAGCCAGTCGGGAGCAGTACTTC
v_gene: TRBV20-1; d_gene: TRBD1; j_gene: TRBJ1-1; abundance: NA; CDR3aa: CSASNPGQGATEAFF; CDR3nt: TGCAGTGCTAGTAACCCGGGGCAGGGGGCCACTGAAGCTTTCTTT
v_gene: TRBV7-2; d_gene: TRBD1; j_gene: TRBJ2-2; abundance: NA; CDR3aa: CASRPDRVNSGELFF; CDR3nt: TGTGCCAGCAGACCGGACAGGGTAAATAGCGGGGAGCTGTTTTTT
v_gene: TRBV2; d_gene: TRBD1; j_gene: TRBJ2-7; abundance: NA; CDR3aa: CASSLRLTGRHEQYF; CDR3nt: TGTGCCAGCAGCCTGCGGTTGACAGGGCGCCACGAGCAGTACTTC
v_gene: TRBV18; d_gene: NA; j_gene: TRBJ1-1; abundance: NA; CDR3aa: CASSLAVTEAFF; CDR3nt: TGTGCCAGCTCATTGGCGGTCACTGAAGCTTTCTTT